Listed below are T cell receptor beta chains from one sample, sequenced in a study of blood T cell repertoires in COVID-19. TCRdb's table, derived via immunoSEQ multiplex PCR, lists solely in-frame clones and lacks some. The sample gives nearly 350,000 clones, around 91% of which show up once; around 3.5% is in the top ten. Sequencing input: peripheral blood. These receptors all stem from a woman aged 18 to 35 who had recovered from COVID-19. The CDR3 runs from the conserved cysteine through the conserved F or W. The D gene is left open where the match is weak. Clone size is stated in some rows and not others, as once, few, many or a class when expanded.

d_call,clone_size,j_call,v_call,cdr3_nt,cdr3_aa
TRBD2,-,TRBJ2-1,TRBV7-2,TGTGCCAGCCAGGGACTAGCGGCCTACAATGAGCAGTTCTTC,CASQGLAAYNEQFF
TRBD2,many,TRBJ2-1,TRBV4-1,TGCGCCAGCAGCCAAGCCGGGGGGTCCTACAATGAGCAGTTCTTC,CASSQAGGSYNEQFF
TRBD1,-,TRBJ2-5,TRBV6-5,TGTGCCAGCAGATGGACAGGGGGGGAGACCCAGTACTTC,CASRWTGGETQYF
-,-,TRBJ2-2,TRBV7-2,TGTGCCAGCAGCTTAGCGGCAGCGAACACCGGGGAGCTGTTTTTT,CASSLAAANTGELFF
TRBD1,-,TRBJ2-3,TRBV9,TGTGCCAGCAGCCTCAGGACAGGGGAGACAGATACGCAGTATTTT,CASSLRTGETDTQYF
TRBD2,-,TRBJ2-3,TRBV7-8,TGTGCCAGCAGCTTAGCGTTGGGGAGGGGAGGAGATACGCAGTATTTT,CASSLALGRGGDTQYF
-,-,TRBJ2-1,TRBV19,TGTGCCAGTAGTCCCGGTAACTACAATGAGCAGTTCTTC,CASSPGNYNEQFF
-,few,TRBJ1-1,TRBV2,TGTGCCAGCAGAGAGGACAGCCTCCCCATGAACACTGAAGCTTTCTTT,CASREDSLPMNTEAFF
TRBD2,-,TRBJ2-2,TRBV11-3,TGTGCCAGCAGCCCCTCGGGGCGGGAGGGGTCCGGGGAGCTGTTTTTT,CASSPSGREGSGELFF
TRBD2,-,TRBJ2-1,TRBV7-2,TGTGCCAGCAGCTTAGGGGGCGGGGGGATTTCCTACAATGAGCAGTTCTTC,CASSLGGGGISYNEQFF
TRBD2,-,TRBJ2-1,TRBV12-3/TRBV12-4,TGTGCCACACTAGCGGGGAACTACAATGAGCAGTTCTTC,CATLAGNYNEQFF
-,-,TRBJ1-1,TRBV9,TGTGCCAGCAGCGCGAATTCCGGGACTCCGCGATTGAACACTGAAGCTTTCTTT,CASSANSGTPRLNTEAFF
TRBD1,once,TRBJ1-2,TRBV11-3,TGTGCCAGCAGCCCTATGACAGGGGCTAACTATGGCTACACCTTC,CASSPMTGANYGYTF
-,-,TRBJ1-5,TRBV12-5,TGTGCTAGTGGTTTGGGGGGCCAGCCCCAGCATTTT,CASGLGGQPQHF
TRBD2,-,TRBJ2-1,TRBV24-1,TGTGCCACCAGTGATCCAGGCGCGAGGGGTGGCGGGAGGGGCAATGAGCAGTTCTTC,CATSDPGARGGGRGNEQFF
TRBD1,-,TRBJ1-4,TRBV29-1,TGCAGCGGGAGGACAGGGAGCGAAAAACTGTTTTTT,CSGRTGSEKLFF
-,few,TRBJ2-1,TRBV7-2,TGTGCCAGCAGCATATCCTCGAGCTCCTACAATGAGCAGTTCTTC,CASSISSSSYNEQFF
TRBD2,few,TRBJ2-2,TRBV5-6,TGTGCCAGCAGCTACCTACTAGCGGGATCGGGCACCGGGGAGCTGTTTTTT,CASSYLLAGSGTGELFF
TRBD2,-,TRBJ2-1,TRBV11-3,TGTGCCAGCAGCGGGAGGGCCTCCTACAATGAGCAGTTCTTC,CASSGRASYNEQFF
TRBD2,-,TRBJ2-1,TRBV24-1,TGTGCCACCAGTGAACCCACTAGCGTTAGCTCCTACAATGAGCAGTTCTTC,CATSEPTSVSSYNEQFF